This record looks at one T cell receptor (beta chain) sequence and its context. Its antigen is unknown. With 4 bases clipped from V and 6 bases from J, the junction kept 6 bases outside the gene matches. Looked up from germline, CDR1 is SGHVS and CDR2 is FQNEAQ. This CDR3 is built from 13 residues. The sample comes from a study of breast tumors, draining lymph nodes, adjacent tissues. TCRdb itself ran the multiplex PCR reads through MiXCR, one entry per CDR3 protein. This sample has more than 9,500 distinct CDR3 sequences, with approximately 50% found just once. Study findings and constraints: The data were judged consistent with most tumor T cells coming from lymph node and expanding in tumor. Luminal-like breast cancer showed significantly higher tumor–nontumor repertoire similarity than basal-like. Tumor repertoires ranked between lymph nodes and nontumor tissue in diversity, with V and J gene preferences.

The sample consisted of breast tumor tissue. This chain links TRBV7-8 with TRBJ2-7; 7 nucleotides agree with TRBD1. The receptor's source is a female donor with breast cancer. Some clones in this sample may be carry-over from other donors' samples. The CDR3 bases are TGTGCCAGCAGCTCAGTCGACAGGGCCGAGCAGTACTTC. It translates to CASSSVDRAEQYF.